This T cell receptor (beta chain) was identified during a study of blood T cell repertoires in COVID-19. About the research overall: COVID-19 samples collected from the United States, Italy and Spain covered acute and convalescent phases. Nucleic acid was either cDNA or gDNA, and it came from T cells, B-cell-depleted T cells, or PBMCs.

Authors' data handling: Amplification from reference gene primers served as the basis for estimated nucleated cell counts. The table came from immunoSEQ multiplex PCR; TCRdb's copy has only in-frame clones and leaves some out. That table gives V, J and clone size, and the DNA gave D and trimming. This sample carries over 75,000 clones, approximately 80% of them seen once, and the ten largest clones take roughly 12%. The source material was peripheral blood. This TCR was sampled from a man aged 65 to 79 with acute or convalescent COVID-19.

The chain's CDR3 is CASSLVGAGYNEQFF. CDR3 in DNA: TGCGCCAGCAGCTTGGTGGGGGCCGGTTACAATGAGCAGTTCTTC. V is TRBV5-1 and J is TRBJ2-1, with D possibly matching TRBD1 (6 bases). Germline CDR1 reads SGHRS; CDR2 reads YFSETQ. The V and J ends lost 0 bases and 4 bases respectively, with 11 bases between them. The CDR3 contains 15 residues.